These 22 T cell receptor beta chains originate from one sample sequenced in a study of T cell repertoires in ileal Crohn's disease. Time point of the sample: neoterminal ileum biopsy at postoperative endoscopy, about 6 months after surgery. The protocol was immunoSEQ multiplex PCR, while the TCRdb copy is restricted to in-frame clones and leaves out a portion. The table shows about 13,000 clones, with about two thirds occurring only once. The sequencing sample was made of ileal tissue. These receptors came from an adult with Crohn's disease.

The chain carries TRBV7-3 and TRBJ1-1; 10 bases map to TRBD1. J lost 6 bases, V lost 5 bases, and 6 bases had no gene match. Per germline, CDR1 SGHTA and CDR2 FQGTGA. The CDR3 totals 14 residues. This CDR3 is CASSSGQGEAEAFF. CDR3 DNA sequence: TGTGCCAGCAGCAGCGGACAGGGGGAGGCTGAAGCTTTCTTT.

This chain uses TRBV11-2 with TRBJ1-5; TRBD1 aligns across 7 bases. Trimming took 0 bases from V and 2 from J; bases not matched to a gene: 7. Germline loops: CDR1 SGHAT, CDR2 FQNNGV. This CDR3 is 17 amino acids long. This CDR3 is CASSLDLTGKGNQPQHF. CDR3 in DNA: TGTGCCAGCAGCTTAGACCTGACAGGGAAAGGCAATCAGCCCCAGCATTTT.

This chain links TRBV11-3 with TRBJ1-1, with unresolved D. The germline V gene has CDR1 SGHNT and CDR2 YENEEA. The germline V and J ends were trimmed by 3 bases and 3 bases, with 8 bases remaining between them. The CDR3 is made up of 13 amino acids. CDR3 bases: TGTGCCAGCAGCTTTCGCACTTACACTGAAGCTTTCTTT. Residues: CASSFRTYTEAFF.

In its sample, this clone was seen a few times. This chain connects TRBV6-5 to TRBJ1-1; 7 nucleotides line up with TRBD1. CDR3 size: 14 residues. The germline gives CDR1 MNHEY, CDR2 SVGAGI. The V gene end was trimmed by 6 bases and the J gene end by 5 bases; junction bases not matched to a gene: 9. The DNA for the CDR3 is TGTGCCAGCAGGGCACACAACAGGGGAACTGAAGCTTTCTTT. Translated: CASRAHNRGTEAFF.

The chain employs TRBV6-1 and TRBJ2-3; no clear D. CDR1 MNHNS and CDR2 SASEGT come from the germline V gene. CDR3 length: 12 amino acids. Trimming shortened V by 2 bases and J by 2 bases, and 2 bases separated the two germline ends. DNA for the CDR3: TGTGCCAGCAGTGAAAACACAGATACGCAGTATTTT. Its translation: CASSENTDTQYF.

This clone counts as medium-sized. The chain employs TRBV11-2 and TRBJ2-3, with D unresolved. The germline V and J ends were trimmed by 3 bases and 2 bases, with 3 bases remaining between them. Germline CDR1 is SGHAT and CDR2 is FQNNGV. The CDR3 is 12 amino acids. CDR3 nucleotides: TGTGCCAGCAGCTTTATCACAGATACGCAGTATTTT. Protein product: CASSFITDTQYF. The whole variable domain, remainder taken from reference TRBV11-2 and TRBJ2-3, is EAGVAQSPRYKIIEKRQSVAFWCNPISGHATLYWYQQILGQGPKLLIQFQNNGVVDDSQLPKDRFSAERLKGVDSTLKIQPAKLEDSAVYLCASSFITDTQYFGPGTRLTVL.

The chain joins TRBV5-1 to TRBJ2-2; unclear D gene. This CDR3 spans 16 amino acids. Per germline, CDR1 SGHRS and CDR2 YFSETQ. V was trimmed by 0 bases and J by 2 bases, leaving 11 bases between them. The CDR3 spells CASSLGGFSNTGELFF. CDR3 DNA sequence: TGCGCCAGCAGCTTGGGGGGATTCAGTAACACCGGGGAGCTGTTTTTT.

The chain joins TRBV28 to TRBJ2-1; D gene ambiguous. V shed 2 bases and J shed 2 bases, with 13 bases lying between them. Germline V gene sequence: CDR1 MDHEN, CDR2 SYDVKM. This CDR3 is 16 amino acids long. Here the CDR3 reads CASSLEAGGTYNEQFF. The DNA of the CDR3 is TGTGCCAGCAGTTTAGAGGCCGGTGGGACCTACAATGAGCAGTTCTTC.

This clone occurred a few times. V and J are TRBV20-1 and TRBJ1-4; D is unclear. Germline values: CDR1 DFQATT, CDR2 SNEGSKA (reference sequence). The length of the CDR3 is 10 residues. Trimming stripped 7 bases from V and 8 bases from J, with 8 bases between. This CDR3 is CSVPQEKLFF. CDR3 bases: TGCAGTGTCCCACAAGAAAAACTGTTTTTT.

As DNA, the CDR3 is TGTGCCAGCAGTTTGGACAGGGGCACTGAAGCTTTCTTT. The encoded protein is CASSLDRGTEAFF. V gene TRBV27 combines with J gene TRBJ1-1; 9 bases agree with TRBD1. CDR3 length: 13 amino acids. Unmatched junction bases numbered 0, after V lost 3 bases and J lost 4 bases. CDR1 MNHEY and CDR2 SMNVEV come from the germline V gene (reference sequence).

The chain uses TRBV5-1 and TRBJ2-3, with 10 nucleotides matching TRBD1. The CDR3 spans 15 residues. V lost 0 bases and J lost 4; bases outside the gene matches: 2. In germline, CDR1 is SGHRS, CDR2 YFSETQ. DNA of the CDR3: TGCGCCAGCAGCTTGGGGGGGACAGGGGCAGATACGCAGTATTTT. It specifies CASSLGGTGADTQYF.

The chain recombines TRBV29-1 with TRBJ2-7, with D unclear. The ends were cut back, 5 bases at V and 0 bases at J, with 8 bases in the middle. Germline V gives CDR1 SQVTM, CDR2 ANQGSEA. The CDR3 has 12 residues. The CDR3 spells CSVRPSSYEQYF. The CDR3 DNA sequence: TGCAGCGTTCGCCCGTCCTCCTACGAGCAGTACTTC.

This chain joins TRBV2 and TRBJ1-2; D uncertain. V was shortened by 11 bases and J by 8 bases, with 6 bases between the two germline ends. Per germline, CDR1 SNHLY and CDR2 FYNNEI. CDR3 length: 8 residues. Here the CDR3 reads CAFLGYTF. The CDR3 nucleotides are TGTGCCTTCTTAGGCTACACCTTC.

V and J are TRBV6-6 and TRBJ1-6; the match to TRBD1 covers 8 bases. V was pared by 7 bases and J by 7 bases, with 9 bases of the junction left unmatched. This CDR3 contains 15 residues. Germline V gene lookup returns CDR1 MNHNY and CDR2 SVGAGI (reference sequence). CDR3 sequence: CASTQRGQANSPLHF. CDR3 DNA: TGTGCCAGCACCCAACGGGGACAGGCCAATTCACCCCTCCACTTT.

J is TRBJ2-7 and V is TRBV2; tentative D call: TRBD1 (5 bases). The CDR3 is 14 residues long. Trimming stripped 4 bases from V and 3 bases from J, with 13 bases between. Germline V CDR1 and CDR2: SNHLY, FYNNEI. The DNA for the CDR3 is TGTGCCAGCAGTGTAGGGGTAACAGGCTACGAGCAGTACTTC. Translation gives CASSVGVTGYEQYF.

This clone came up a few times. This rearrangement joins TRBV7-9 to TRBJ1-2, with a weak D call TRBD1 (6 bases). Germline loops: CDR1 SEHNR, CDR2 FQNEAQ (reference sequence). The CDR3 loop spans 15 amino acids. V was shortened by 5 bases and J by 5 bases, with 18 bases between the two germline ends. CDR3 in DNA: TGTGCCAGCAGCCTCCGGGACAAGTCCCCATATGGCTACACCTTC. It codes for CASSLRDKSPYGYTF.

J is TRBJ2-5 and V is TRBV5-1, with a weak D call TRBD2 (6 bases). Trimming removed 0 bases from V and 5 bases from J, with 8 bases in between. This CDR3 comprises 13 residues. The germline V gene has CDR1 SGHRS and CDR2 YFSETQ. The CDR3 loop reads CASSLVEGETQYF. The CDR3, as DNA: TGCGCCAGCAGCTTGGTGGAGGGGGAGACCCAGTACTTC.

This CDR3 is CASSQGHSGGQETQYF. DNA for the CDR3: TGCGCCAGCAGCCAAGGTCACAGCGGGGGGCAAGAGACCCAGTACTTC. The V gene is TRBV4-1, the J gene TRBJ2-5; TRBD2 aligns across 9 bases. The V gene's germline CDR1 is MGHRA and CDR2 YSYEKL. The ends lost 1 base at V and 2 bases at J; junction bases unmatched: 5. The CDR3 totals 16 residues.

This clone was seen once. This chain connects TRBV7-8 to TRBJ1-2; TRBD1 matches 9 bases. The V segment lost 0 bases and the J segment 6 bases; nucleotides outside the gene matches: 5. This CDR3 spans 15 amino acids. The V gene's germline CDR1 is SGHVS and CDR2 FQNEAQ. DNA for the CDR3: TGTGCCAGCAGCTTAGCGCTAACAGGGGGCGATGGCTACACCTTC. Protein sequence: CASSLALTGGDGYTF.

The J gene is TRBJ2-7, the V gene TRBV25-1, with D uncertain. With 5 bases removed from V and 2 bases from J, the gap between germline ends came to 13 bases. Per germline, CDR1 MGHDK and CDR2 SYGVNS. The length of the CDR3 is 14 residues. CDR3 loop: CASSWADPTYEQYF. The CDR3 bases are TGTGCCAGCAGTTGGGCGGATCCTACCTACGAGCAGTACTTC.

The chain joins TRBV2 to TRBJ1-1; 7 nucleotides agree with TRBD1. The CDR3 covers 12 residues. Germline values: CDR1 SNHLY, CDR2 FYNNEI. CDR3 residues: CATRGFNTEAFF. CDR3 bases: TGTGCTACCAGGGGGTTCAACACTGAAGCTTTCTTT.

This rearrangement joins TRBV6-1 to TRBJ2-3; D is unclear. CDR1 and CDR2 from the germline V gene are MNHNS and SASEGT. The CDR3 consists of 11 residues. The V end was cut by 11 bases, the J end by 4 bases, with 10 bases between. The CDR3 DNA sequence: TGTGCCGGCCGTTCCTCAGATACGCAGTATTTT. It codes for CAGRSSDTQYF.